This TCR beta chain is from a study of blood T cell repertoires in COVID-19. The overall study: The origin of the acute and convalescent COVID-19 samples was the United States, Italy and Spain. PBMCs, B-cell-depleted T cells, or T cells were the source of the cDNA or gDNA that made up the material.

Germline CDR1 and CDR2: LGHDT and YNNKEL (reference sequence). This CDR3 has 13 residues. V lost 0 bases to trimming and J lost 15 bases, with 12 bases between them. Study processing details: For nucleated cells, counts were estimated from reference gene primer amplification. Assay used: immunoSEQ multiplex PCR; TCRdb lists only in-frame clones, some missing. Clone size and V and J calls were adopted from that table, with D and trimming inferred from the DNA. The sample has about 59,000 clones; under 90% are singletons. This clone occurred once. The V and J genes are TRBV3-1 (or the pseudogene TRBV3-2) and TRBJ1-6; D remains unclear. Material for sequencing was peripheral blood. This receptor was taken from a woman older than 75 with active or convalescent COVID-19. Here the CDR3 DNA reads TGTGCCAGCAGCCAAGATCGAGGTTCCCTCCTCCACTTT. Protein sequence: CASSQDRGSLLHF.